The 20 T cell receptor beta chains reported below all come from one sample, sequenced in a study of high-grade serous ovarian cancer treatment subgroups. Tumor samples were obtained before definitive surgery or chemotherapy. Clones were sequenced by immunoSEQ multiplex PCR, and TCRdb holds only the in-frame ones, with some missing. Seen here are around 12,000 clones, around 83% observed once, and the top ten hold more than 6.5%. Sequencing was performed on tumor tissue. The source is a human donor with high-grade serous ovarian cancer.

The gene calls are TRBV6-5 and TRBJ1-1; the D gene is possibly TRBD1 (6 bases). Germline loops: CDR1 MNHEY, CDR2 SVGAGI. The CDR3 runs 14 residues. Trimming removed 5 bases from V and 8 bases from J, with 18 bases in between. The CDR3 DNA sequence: TGTGCCAGCAGTGAGGCCCGGGGGGGGCGCGAAGCTTTCTTT. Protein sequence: CASSEARGGREAFF.

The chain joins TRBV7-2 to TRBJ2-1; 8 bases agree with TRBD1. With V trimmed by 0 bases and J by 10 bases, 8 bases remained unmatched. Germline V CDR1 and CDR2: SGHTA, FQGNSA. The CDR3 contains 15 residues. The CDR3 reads CASSLAYGQGYEQFF. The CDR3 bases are TGTGCCAGCAGCTTAGCCTACGGACAGGGCTACGAGCAGTTCTTC.

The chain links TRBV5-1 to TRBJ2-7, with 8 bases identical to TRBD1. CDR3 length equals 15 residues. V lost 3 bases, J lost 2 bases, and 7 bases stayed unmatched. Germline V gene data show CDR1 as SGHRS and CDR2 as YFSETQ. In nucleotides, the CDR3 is TGCGCCAGCAGCTCGCCGGACAGGGTGGCCTACGAGCAGTACTTC. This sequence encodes CASSSPDRVAYEQYF.

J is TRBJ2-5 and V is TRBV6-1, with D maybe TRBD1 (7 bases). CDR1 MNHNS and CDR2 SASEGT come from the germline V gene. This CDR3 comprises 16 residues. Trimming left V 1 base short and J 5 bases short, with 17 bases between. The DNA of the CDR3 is TGTGCCAGCAGTGAAGTGGAGGGGGCAGGTGGGGAGACCCAGTACTTC. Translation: CASSEVEGAGGETQYF.

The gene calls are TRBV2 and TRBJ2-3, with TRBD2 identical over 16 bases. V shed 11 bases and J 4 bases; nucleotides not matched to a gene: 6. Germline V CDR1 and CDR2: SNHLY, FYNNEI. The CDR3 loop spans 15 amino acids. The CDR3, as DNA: TGTGCCGGGGGACTAGCGGGAGGGCCCTCAGATACGCAGTATTTT. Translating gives CAGGLAGGPSDTQYF.

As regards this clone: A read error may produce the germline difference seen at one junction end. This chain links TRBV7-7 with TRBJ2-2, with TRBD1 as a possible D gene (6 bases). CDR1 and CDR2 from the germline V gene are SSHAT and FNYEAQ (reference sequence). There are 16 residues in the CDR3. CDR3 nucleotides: TGTGCTAGCAGCTTAGTCGAGGGGGTGAACACCGGGGAGCTGTTTTTT. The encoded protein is CASSLVEGVNTGELFF.

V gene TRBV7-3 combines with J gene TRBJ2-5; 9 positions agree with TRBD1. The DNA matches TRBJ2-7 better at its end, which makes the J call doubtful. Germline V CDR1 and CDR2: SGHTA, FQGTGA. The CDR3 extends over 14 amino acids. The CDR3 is CASSPDRGSYEQYF. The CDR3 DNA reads TGTGCCAGCAGCCCGGACAGGGGCTCCTACGAGCAGTACTTC.

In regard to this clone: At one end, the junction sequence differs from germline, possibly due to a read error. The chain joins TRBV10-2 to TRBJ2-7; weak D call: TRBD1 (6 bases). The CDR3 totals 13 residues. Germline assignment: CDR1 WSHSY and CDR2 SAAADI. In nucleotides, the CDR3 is TGCGCCAGCAGTGAGGTTGGGGGCCTCGAGAAGTACTTC. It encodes CASSEVGGLEKYF.

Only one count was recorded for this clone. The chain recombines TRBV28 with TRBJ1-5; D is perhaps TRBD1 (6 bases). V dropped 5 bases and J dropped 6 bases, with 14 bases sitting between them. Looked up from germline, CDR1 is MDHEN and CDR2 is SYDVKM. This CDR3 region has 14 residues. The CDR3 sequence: CASSLPGDPQPQHF. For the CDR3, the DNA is TGTGCCAGCAGTCTCCCAGGGGACCCTCAGCCCCAGCATTTT.

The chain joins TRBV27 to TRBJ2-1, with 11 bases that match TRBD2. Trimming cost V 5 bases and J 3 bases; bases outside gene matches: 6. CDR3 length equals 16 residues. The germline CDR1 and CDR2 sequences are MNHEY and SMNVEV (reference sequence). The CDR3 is CASSPLAGGDYNEQFF. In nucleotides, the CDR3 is TGTGCCAGCAGTCCTCTAGCGGGAGGAGACTACAATGAGCAGTTCTTC.

CDR3 DNA: TGTGCAAGTCGCCTAGCCAGCACTGGGGATGAGCAGTTCTTC. It yields the protein CASRLASTGDEQFF. The chain employs TRBV12-2 and TRBJ2-1. TRBV12-2 counts as a pseudogene. This CDR3 has 14 residues.

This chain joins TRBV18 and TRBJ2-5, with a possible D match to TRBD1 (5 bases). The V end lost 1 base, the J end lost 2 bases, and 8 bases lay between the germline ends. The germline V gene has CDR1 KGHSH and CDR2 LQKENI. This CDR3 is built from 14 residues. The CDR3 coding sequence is TGTGCCAGCTCACCACTCCCAGGGCAAGAGACCCAGTACTTC. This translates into CASSPLPGQETQYF.

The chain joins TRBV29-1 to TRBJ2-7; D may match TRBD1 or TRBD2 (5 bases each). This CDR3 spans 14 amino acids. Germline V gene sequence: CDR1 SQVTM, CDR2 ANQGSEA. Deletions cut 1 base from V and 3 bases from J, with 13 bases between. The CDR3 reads CSVEVEGPNYEQYF. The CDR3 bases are TGCAGCGTTGAAGTAGAGGGGCCTAACTACGAGCAGTACTTC.

DNA of the CDR3: TGCAGCGTTGAAGGGACAGGGCAGCACGAAAAACTGTTTTTT. This sequence encodes CSVEGTGQHEKLFF. V and J are TRBV29-1 and TRBJ1-4; 8 bases fit TRBD1. This CDR3 has 14 residues. Germline values: CDR1 SQVTM, CDR2 ANQGSEA. V was clipped by 1 base and J by 8 bases; unmatched bases: 6.

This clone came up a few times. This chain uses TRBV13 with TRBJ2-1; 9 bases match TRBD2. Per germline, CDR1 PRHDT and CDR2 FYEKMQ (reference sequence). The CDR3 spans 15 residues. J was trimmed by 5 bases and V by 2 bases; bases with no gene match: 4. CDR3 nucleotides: TGTGCCAGCAGCTTACTAGCGGGATTGAACAATGAGCAGTTCTTC. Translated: CASSLLAGLNNEQFF.

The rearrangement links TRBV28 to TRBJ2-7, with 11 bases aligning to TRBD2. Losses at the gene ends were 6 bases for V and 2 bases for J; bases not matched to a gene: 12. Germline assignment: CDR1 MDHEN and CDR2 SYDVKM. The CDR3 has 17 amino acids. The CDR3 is CASSPTSGSLFAYEQYF. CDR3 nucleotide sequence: TGTGCCAGCAGCCCCACTAGCGGGAGTTTGTTCGCCTACGAGCAGTACTTC.

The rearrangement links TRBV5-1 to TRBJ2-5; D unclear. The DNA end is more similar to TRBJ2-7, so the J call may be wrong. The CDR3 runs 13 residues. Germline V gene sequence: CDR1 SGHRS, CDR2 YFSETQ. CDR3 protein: CASSLLSTYEQYF. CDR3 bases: TGCGCCAGCAGCTTGCTGTCGACCTACGAGCAGTACTTC.

The CDR3 DNA follows: TGTGCCAGCAGCTTCCTGCAGATCTCTGGGGCCAACGTCCTGACTTTC. This encodes CASSFLQISGANVLTF. The chain is built from TRBV7-2 and TRBJ2-6; unclear D gene. CDR3 length: 16 residues. The germline gives CDR1 SGHTA, CDR2 FQGNSA. Trimming stripped 3 bases from V and 0 bases from J, with 9 bases between.

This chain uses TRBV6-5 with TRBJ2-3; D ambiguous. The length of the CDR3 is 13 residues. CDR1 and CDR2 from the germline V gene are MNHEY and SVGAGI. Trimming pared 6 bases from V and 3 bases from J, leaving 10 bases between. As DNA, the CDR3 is TGTGCCAGCAGATCTCTAGGGACAGATACGCAGTATTTT. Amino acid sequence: CASRSLGTDTQYF.

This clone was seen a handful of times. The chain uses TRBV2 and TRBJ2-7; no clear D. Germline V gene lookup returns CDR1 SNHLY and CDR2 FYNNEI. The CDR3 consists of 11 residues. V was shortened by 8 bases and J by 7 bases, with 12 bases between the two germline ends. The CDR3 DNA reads TGTGCCAGCCTACTGCAAGCTGAGCAGTACTTC. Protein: CASLLQAEQYF.